This T cell receptor (beta chain) came from a study of T cell responses to AZD1222 COVID-19 vaccine. General observations from the study: Clonal diversity was possibly underestimated, and the donors were mostly white British, with more females. Following two doses of AZD1222, Spike-specific TCR breadth and depth rose.

The germline V gene encodes CDR1 SGHAT and CDR2 FQNNGV. This CDR3 contains 13 residues. V was clipped by 5 bases and J by 2 bases, with 9 bases between them. On this clone itself: Its antigen is unknown.

The data were produced by immunoSEQ multiplex PCR, yet TCRdb's version contains in-frame clones alone and is incomplete. The sample has under 110,000 clones; 75% to 95% are singletons. This TCR was sampled from an adult in good health. The chain is built from TRBV11-2 and TRBJ1-1, with D unclear. Sequences were derived from peripheral blood, sampled on day 0 of AZD1222 vaccination. CDR3 residues: CASSPWRNTEAFF. In DNA form, the CDR3 reads TGTGCCAGCAGCCCCTGGCGTAACACTGAAGCTTTCTTT.